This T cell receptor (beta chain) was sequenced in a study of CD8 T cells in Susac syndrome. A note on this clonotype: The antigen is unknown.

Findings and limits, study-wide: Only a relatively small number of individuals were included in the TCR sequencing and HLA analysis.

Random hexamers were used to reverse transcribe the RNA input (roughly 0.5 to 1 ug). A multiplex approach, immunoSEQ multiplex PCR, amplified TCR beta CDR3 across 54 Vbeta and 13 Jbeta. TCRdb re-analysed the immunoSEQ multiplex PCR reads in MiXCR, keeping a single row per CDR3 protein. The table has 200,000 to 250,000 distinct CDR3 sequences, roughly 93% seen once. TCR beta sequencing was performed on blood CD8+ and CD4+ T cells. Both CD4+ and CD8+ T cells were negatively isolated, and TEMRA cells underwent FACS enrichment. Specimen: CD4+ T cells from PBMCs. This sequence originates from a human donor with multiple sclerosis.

The CDR3 is CASSPGLLPTYNEQFF. CDR3 sequence (DNA): TGTGCCAGCAGCCCGGGCCTTCTGCCTACATACAATGAGCAGTTCTTC. The chain couples TRBV5-8 to TRBJ2-1; unclear D gene. CDR1 and CDR2 from the germline V gene are SGHTS and YDEGEE. The V gene lost 4 bases and the J gene lost 4 bases, with 18 bases spanning the gap. The CDR3 loop spans 16 amino acids.